This TCR beta chain was sequenced for a study of T cells in Graves' hyperthyroidism and ophthalmopathy (dated by TCRdb to between 2018 and 2021). For context, the study as a whole: Peripheral blood samples were taken at initial diagnosis, before any treatment was given. To identify distinguishing TCR V-J signatures, a discovery cohort of some 100 patients was used, comprising 43 with Graves' ophthalmopathy and around 60 with stable Graves' hyperthyroidism. Prospective prediction of ophthalmopathy was tested in an independent validation cohort of about 19 hyperthyroidism patients and roughly 16 patients who later progressed to ophthalmopathy. The 100 discovery patients were randomly split 7:3 into training and test sets. In addition, the study compared T-cell repertoires in thyroid tissue and in blood from over 5 Graves' hyperthyroidism patients. After blood sampling, hyperthyroidism patients were treated with methimazole at a starting dose of 30 mg daily, and ophthalmopathy patients were treated with high-dose intravenous methylprednisolone. TCR Vbeta CDR3 sequencing of approximately 140 peripheral blood samples (approximately 44 ophthalmopathy, 75 to 80 hyperthyroidism and approximately 17 progressor patients) is reported in the paper.

The CDR3, from cysteine to phenylalanine, totals 14 residues. Only the CDR3 region is kept as DNA, spanning 42 bases read in frame from base 1. Germline trimming: 4 bases from V, 7 bases from J; junction bases outside gene matches: 9. The germline V gene supplies CDR1 MGHRA and CDR2 YSYEKL. The TCR beta CDR3 regions were amplified from RNA transcripts. For the first round of RT-PCR on the TCR CDR3, the HTBI primer set was used together with the Qiagen OneStep RT-PCR kit. Libraries were constructed in a second round of multiplex PCR, after which size selection and purification were performed. The libraries were sequenced on an Illumina HiSeq2000 using paired-end 100 bp reads. The source study handled its data this way. Raw data were processed with SOAPnuke, discarding reads with adapters, uncalled bases, mean Phred below 15, or no exact constant-primer or identifier match. COPE v1.2.5 was used to merge the high-quality paired reads, and each unique nucleotide sequence was defined as a clonotype. Clonotypes were aligned to IMGT TRBV, TRBD and TRBJ reference segments using MiTCR v1.1. Analysis was restricted to V-J combinations with a frequency above 0.0001, which covered roughly 99% of repertoires. The TCS score was defined as the ratio of F50 (clonal expansion) to E x V (chaos), calculated using BLOSUM62-based TCRdist between CDR3 peptides within each V-J. Welch's t-statistics and random forest reduced roughly 500 V-J features to about 13, which were used in a naive Bayes classifier (R e1071). The Morisita-Horn index was used to measure how similar the thyroid and blood repertoires were. The public reads were reprocessed in TCRdb via fastp at Q25 and MiXCR, keeping in-frame beta chains. Every entry covers one CDR3 protein and lists the most common genes and DNA from its rows. The V and J calls follow TCRdb's processing rather than the paper's. The sample data list just under 750,000 distinct CDR3 sequences, and roughly a third of these were observed just once. The ten largest clones capture roughly 30% of the sample.

Stable Graves' hyperthyroidism was defined as no progression to ophthalmopathy during 18 months of follow-up. Hyperthyroidism patients were aged 18 to 65 years and newly diagnosed, with disease duration of less than 2 months. Exclusion was applied to patients with uncontrolled infections, other autoimmune diseases, pregnancy or lactation. Clinical symptoms, serum thyroxine and TRAb, thyroid ultrasound, and orbital computed tomography formed the basis for the diagnoses. PBMCs were separated from approximately 10 ml of fresh peripheral blood using Ficoll-Paque density gradient centrifugation. Total RNA was extracted with Trizol reagent, and quality was checked on an Agilent 2100 Bioanalyzer. In its sample, this clonotype was seen many times. Its antigen has not been determined. Nothing much larger sits one base from this clone, and base qualities are not available. What the research found in general, with its limitations: Most expanded thyroid clonotypes (frequency above 0.001) were also detected in blood, suggesting blood repertoires may reflect thyroid immune responses. In validation, the model predicted progression to ophthalmopathy with 65% to 71% sensitivity and around 72% specificity, a median of approximately 6.7 months before onset. No statistical method was used to fix the sample size in advance, and group allocation was not hidden from the investigators. In cross-validation, a model built on a 13 V-J signature told ophthalmopathy apart from stable hyperthyroidism with 87.88% sensitivity and 81% to 82% specificity, and in testing the same model reached 80%/75%.

Sequenced material: blood. The rearrangement joined TRBV4-1 to TRBJ1-2; TRBD1 agrees with 7 junctional bases. The sequence was obtained from a middle-aged woman with Graves' hyperthyroidism. The nucleotide sequence is given as TGCGCCAGCAGCCCCATCGGACAGGCTGGTGGCTACACCTTC. This codes for CASSPIGQAGGYTF.